The 21 T cell receptor beta chains presented below share a single source sample, sequenced in a study of T cells in Graves' hyperthyroidism and ophthalmopathy. Researchers took RNA transcripts and amplified the TCR beta CDR3 regions from them. The study used the HTBI primer set for a first-round RT-PCR of the TCR CDR3. TCRdb independently ran MiXCR on the multiplex PCR reads; one entry per CDR3 protein. The sample has a few hundred thousand distinct CDR3 sequences; approximately 18% are singletons. Sequencing was performed on blood. These receptors originate from a man in his late teens or twenties with Graves' ophthalmopathy.

This clonotype was detected ten times or more. This chain uses TRBV24-1 with TRBJ2-1; TRBD2 matches 8 bases. This CDR3 spans 17 amino acids. Germline V CDR1 and CDR2: KGHDR, SFDVKD. Germline trimming cut 0 bases from V and 10 bases from J; bases unmatched to any gene: 13. The CDR3 here is CATSDLGRGASRGEQFF. CDR3 sequence (DNA): TGTGCCACCAGTGATTTGGGGCGGGGGGCCTCCCGGGGGGAGCAGTTCTTC.

The chain recombines TRBV18 with TRBJ1-4, with 8 bases matching TRBD1. V shed 3 bases, J shed 3 bases, and the junction held 0 bases outside the gene matches. The CDR3 sequence is 14 residues long. Germline CDR1 and CDR2: KGHSH and LQKENI. CDR3 in amino acids: CASSPTGANEKLFF. CDR3 bases: TGTGCCAGCTCACCGACAGGGGCTAATGAAAAACTGTTTTTT.

This clonotype was seen ten or more times. The chain links TRBV29-1 to TRBJ1-1, with D uncertain. CDR1 is SQVTM and CDR2 is ANQGSEA in the germline V gene. The germline V and J ends were trimmed by 1 base and 6 bases, with 12 bases remaining between them. The CDR3 is 13 amino acids. Here the CDR3 reads CSVEVTAAPEAFF. The CDR3 DNA reads as TGCAGCGTTGAAGTCACAGCGGCGCCTGAAGCTTTCTTT.

The rearrangement joins TRBV7-9 to TRBJ1-1; possible D gene TRBD1, 6 bases. In germline, CDR1 is SEHNR, CDR2 FQNEAQ (reference sequence). With 7 bases removed from V and 3 bases from J, the gap between germline ends came to 24 bases. This CDR3 comprises 17 residues. DNA of the CDR3: TGTGCCAGCACCAGGACTAGCGGGGGGGCCGGGTACACTGAAGCTTTCTTT. Residues: CASTRTSGGAGYTEAFF.

This clonotype was recorded at least ten times. The chain combines TRBV12-3 or TRBV12-4 with TRBJ1-2, with 10 bases fitting TRBD1. This CDR3 is built from 14 residues. With 5 bases clipped from V and 6 bases from J, the junction kept 6 bases outside the gene matches. For the CDR3, the DNA is TGTGCCAGCAGTCGCACCGGGACAGGGGATGGCTACACCTTC. Translation: CASSRTGTGDGYTF.

This clonotype was found many times. This CDR3 reads CASSGEGASYEKLFF. CDR3 nucleotide sequence: TGTGCCAGCAGCGGGGAGGGGGCAAGTTATGAAAAACTGTTTTTT. This sequence joins TRBV9 and TRBJ1-4; the match to TRBD1 covers 7 bases. The ends lost 3 bases at V and 6 bases at J; junction bases unmatched: 8. The CDR3 has 15 amino acids. The V gene's germline CDR1 is SGDLS and CDR2 YYNGEE.

This clonotype was recorded at least ten times. The V call is TRBV14, the J call TRBJ2-1; 12 nucleotides match TRBD2. The trim removed 4 bases at V and 2 bases at J, leaving 15 bases unmatched. CDR3 length: 20 amino acids. Germline V gives CDR1 SGHDN, CDR2 FVKESK. CDR3 region: CASSRLVPSGGASPYNEQFF. The CDR3 coding sequence is TGTGCCAGCAGCCGGTTAGTGCCTAGCGGGGGGGCAAGCCCCTACAATGAGCAGTTCTTC.

This clonotype was seen repeatedly, ten times or more. The chain uses TRBV10-3 and TRBJ1-1; D gene unclear. V lost 4 bases and J lost 3, with 12 bases in between. This CDR3 comprises 14 residues. CDR1 and CDR2 (germline): ENHRY, SYGVKD. The CDR3: CAISVRDWDTEAFF. The DNA of the CDR3 is TGTGCCATCAGTGTGAGGGATTGGGACACTGAAGCTTTCTTT.

Comments on this clonotype: The CDR3 end shows no conserved phenylalanine or tryptophan, and so a read error is likely. The chain links TRBV10-3 to TRBJ1-6; 7 bases line up with TRBD1. The CDR3 is 15 amino acids. V shed 8 bases and J 7 bases; nucleotides not matched to a gene: 11. Germline V gene data show CDR1 as ENHRY and CDR2 as SYGVKD. The CDR3 is CAIGTDRSENSPLHS. The CDR3 nucleotides are TGTGCCATCGGGACAGACAGGTCGGAGAATTCACCCCTCCACTCT.

The count of this clonotype is one. Germline and junction disagree at one end, which may indicate a read error. The rearrangement links TRBV13 to TRBJ1-3; the D is unclear. This CDR3 is built from 14 residues. Germline V lookup: CDR1 PRHDT, CDR2 FYEKMQ (reference sequence). The CDR3, as DNA: TGTGCCAGCAGCTTACCCAGCTCTGGAGACACCATATATTTT. The encoded protein is CASSLPSSGDTIYF.

The CDR3 sequence is CASSEGGGGNEQFF. For the CDR3, the DNA is TGCGCCAGCAGTGAAGGCGGGGGGGGCAATGAGCAGTTCTTC. The chain recombines TRBV10-2 with TRBJ2-1, with TRBD2 matching over 9 bases. The CDR3 loop spans 14 amino acids. Germline V lookup: CDR1 WSHSY, CDR2 SAAADI. V was clipped by 3 bases and J by 6 bases; unmatched bases: 3.

The chain couples TRBV5-8 to TRBJ2-2; D ambiguous. Between the trimmed V and J ends, which lost 3 bases and 10 bases, there was a span of 13 bases. The length of the CDR3 is 13 residues. Germline V gene sequence: CDR1 SGHTS, CDR2 YDEGEE. CDR3 protein: CASSWSLTEELFF. The CDR3 nucleotides are TGTGCCAGCAGCTGGTCCTTGACGGAGGAGCTGTTTTTT. Full variable domain (rest looked up from reference TRBV5-8 and TRBJ2-2): EAGVTQSPTHLIKTRGQQATLRCSPISGHTSVYWYQQALGLGLQFLLWYDEGEERNRGNFPPRFSGRQFPNYSSELNVNALELEDSALYLCASSWSLTEELFFGEGSRLTVL.

The chain links TRBV5-1 to TRBJ1-2; D remains ambiguous. Trimming removed 0 bases at V and 7 bases at J, with 19 bases between. Germline V CDR1 and CDR2: SGHRS, YFSETQ. The CDR3 sequence is 16 residues long. This chain's CDR3 is CASSLDPAVSGSGYTF. The DNA for the CDR3 is TGCGCCAGCAGCTTGGATCCGGCAGTCTCCGGGAGTGGCTACACCTTC.

This clonotype has a count of ten or more. V is TRBV20-1 and J is TRBJ2-5; D is possibly TRBD2 (7 bases). The V gene lost 1 base and the J gene lost 4 bases, with 13 bases spanning the gap. CDR1 and CDR2 from the germline V gene are DFQATT and SNEGSKA (reference sequence). The CDR3 is 14 amino acids. The CDR3 region is CSARVGGGRETQYF. The DNA of the CDR3 is TGCAGTGCTAGAGTAGGGGGGGGGAGAGAGACCCAGTACTTC.

The CDR3 is CASSLKPADTQYF. The DNA for the CDR3 is TGTGCCAGCAGTTTAAAGCCGGCAGATACGCAGTATTTT. This sequence joins TRBV12-3 or TRBV12-4 and TRBJ2-3, with D unclear. CDR3 length: 13 residues. V lost 2 bases and J lost 4, with 7 bases in between.

This clonotype appeared many times. The chain carries TRBV6-1 and TRBJ2-5; D might be TRBD1 or TRBD2, each matching 5 bases. The germline CDR1 and CDR2 sequences are MNHNS and SASEGT. V lost 8 bases to trimming and J lost 4 bases, with 14 bases between them. The CDR3 totals 13 residues. The CDR3 region is CASQPGTGETQYF. The DNA of the CDR3 is TGTGCCAGCCAGCCAGGGACCGGAGAGACCCAGTACTTC.

This clonotype was counted a few times. The CDR3 nucleotides read TGTGCCAGCAGTACCCGGGACAGGAGCTCCTACGAGCAGTACTTC. Translated: CASSTRDRSSYEQYF. This rearrangement joins TRBV6-2 or TRBV6-3 to TRBJ2-7; the match to TRBD1 covers 8 bases. Germline V gene sequence: CDR1 MNHEY, CDR2 SVGEGT. V trimming: 5 bases; J trimming: 0 bases; junction bases outside the gene matches: 6. This CDR3 has 15 residues.

On this clonotype: This may be a read error: a much more frequent sequence differs by one nucleotide. The CDR3 nucleotides are TGTGCCAGCAGTTTAGAGACAGAACACTCTGGAAACACCATATATTTT. Translation gives CASSLETEHSGNTIYF. J is TRBJ1-3 and V is TRBV28, with D perhaps matching TRBD1 (5 bases). V lost 2 bases, J lost 0 bases, and 11 bases lay in between. Germline V gene lookup returns CDR1 MDHEN and CDR2 SYDVKM. The CDR3 covers 16 residues.

Ten or more counts support this clonotype. The rearrangement joins TRBV6-1 to TRBJ1-2; TRBD1 agrees at 7 bases. In germline, CDR1 is MNHNS, CDR2 SASEGT. This CDR3 region has 13 residues. V trimming: 7 bases; J trimming: 0 bases; junction bases outside the gene matches: 2. The CDR3 bases are TGTGCCAGCACAGGGGGGCCTAACTATGGCTACACCTTC. The encoded protein is CASTGGPNYGYTF.

Ten or more counts support this clonotype. CDR3 nucleotide sequence: TGTGCCAGCAGTGGGGGACCATCGACGCCCCTCCACTTT. Translating gives CASSGGPSTPLHF. The chain joins TRBV2 to TRBJ1-6; possible D gene TRBD1, 5 bases. The V end lost 4 bases, the J end lost 13 bases, and 14 bases lay between the germline ends. The germline V gene has CDR1 SNHLY and CDR2 FYNNEI. This CDR3 spans 13 amino acids.

This clonotype has at least ten counts. This chain connects TRBV4-1 to TRBJ2-1; D is unclear. V was clipped by 0 bases and J by 4 bases, with 19 bases between them. The length of the CDR3 is 18 residues. Germline V gene sequence: CDR1 MGHRA, CDR2 YSYEKL. The DNA for the CDR3 is TGCGCCAGCAGCCAAGATCCGATCCCGGACCCCCGATACAATGAGCAGTTCTTC. It specifies CASSQDPIPDPRYNEQFF.